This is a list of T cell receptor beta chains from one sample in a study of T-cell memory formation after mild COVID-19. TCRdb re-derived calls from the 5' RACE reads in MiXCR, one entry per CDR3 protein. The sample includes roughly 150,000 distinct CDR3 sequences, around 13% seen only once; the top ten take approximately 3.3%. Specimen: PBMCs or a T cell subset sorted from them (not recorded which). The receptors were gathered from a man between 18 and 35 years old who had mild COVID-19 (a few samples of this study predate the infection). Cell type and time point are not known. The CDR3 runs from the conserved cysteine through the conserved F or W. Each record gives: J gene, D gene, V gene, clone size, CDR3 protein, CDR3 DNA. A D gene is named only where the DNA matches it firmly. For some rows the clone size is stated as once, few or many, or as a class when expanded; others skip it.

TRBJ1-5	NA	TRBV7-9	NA	CASSLGTAGIYQPQHF	TGTGCCAGCAGCTTAGGGACGGCAGGGATATACCAGCCCCAGCATTTT
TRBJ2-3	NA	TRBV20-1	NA	CSAPGPSTDTQYF	TGCAGTGCCCCGGGGCCAAGCACAGATACGCAGTATTTT
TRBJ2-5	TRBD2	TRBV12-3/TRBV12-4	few	CASSPLAGGLGTQYF	TGTGCCAGCAGTCCCTTGGCGGGGGGGTTGGGGACCCAGTACTTC
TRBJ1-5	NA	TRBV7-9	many	CASSSRDNQPQHF	TGTGCCAGCAGCTCTCGGGATAATCAGCCCCAGCATTTT
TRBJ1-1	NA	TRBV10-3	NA	CAISPVGGDSEAFF	TGTGCCATCAGCCCAGTCGGGGGGGACTCTGAAGCTTTCTTT
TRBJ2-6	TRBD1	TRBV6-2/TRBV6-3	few	CASRTDRGRPRANVLTF	TGTGCCAGCAGAACGGACAGGGGGCGACCAAGGGCCAACGTCCTGACTTTC
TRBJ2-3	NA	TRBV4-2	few	CASSHARGDTDTQYF	TGTGCCAGCAGCCACGCCAGGGGGGACACAGATACGCAGTATTTT
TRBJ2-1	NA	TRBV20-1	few	CSARDPGTYNEQFF	TGCAGTGCTAGAGACCCCGGGACCTACAATGAGCAGTTCTTC
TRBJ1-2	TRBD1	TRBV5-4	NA	CASRPTRQGNYGYTF	TGTGCCAGCAGACCGACGAGACAGGGAAACTATGGCTACACCTTC
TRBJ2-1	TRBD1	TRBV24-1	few	CATSAVDRGRRNEQFF	TGTGCCACCAGTGCCGTGGACAGGGGGCGCAGAAATGAGCAGTTCTTC